This TCR beta chain is from a study of early T cells in non-severe SARS-CoV-2 infection. Regarding the study as a whole: Database matching using VDJdb favored anti-spike CD8 responses, with private and CD4 specificities left missing.

The V and J ends lost 1 base and 9 bases respectively, with 18 bases between them. The length of the CDR3 is 15 residues. The V gene's germline CDR1 is LNHDA and CDR2 SQIVND (reference sequence). TCRdb processed the 5' RACE reads anew with MiXCR; each CDR3 protein has one entry. The table includes 20,000 to 25,000 distinct CDR3 sequences, 5.3% detected once. This clonotype occurred many times. Its antigen is unidentified. Sequencing was done on a sample of whole blood. This rearrangement joins TRBV19 to TRBJ2-5; D is unresolved. This clonotype was obtained from an adult who was a healthcare worker with PCR-confirmed SARS-CoV-2 infection or an uninfected control (not recorded which). The CDR3 DNA follows: TGTGCCAGTAGTATAGCGGCGACTTGGAGATCGGCCCAGTACTTC. This sequence encodes CASSIAATWRSAQYF.